This T cell receptor (beta chain) was observed in a study of blood T cell repertoires in COVID-19. Across the study: Samples taken during acute and convalescent COVID-19 were collected in the United States, Italy and Spain. Sample material is recorded as cDNA or gDNA derived from T cells, B-cell-depleted T cells, or PBMCs.

The V end lost 3 bases, the J end lost 7 bases, and 8 bases lay between the germline ends. This CDR3 region has 12 residues. Germline values: CDR1 SGDLS, CDR2 YYNGEE. Methods used by the authors: The authors estimated nucleated cell counts from reference gene primer amplification. Sequenced by immunoSEQ multiplex PCR; TCRdb stores in-frame clones only, minus some. That table is the source of V, J and clone size, and D and trimming were worked out from the DNA. The data contain around 260,000 clones, roughly nine tenths of them singletons. The rearrangement joins TRBV9 to TRBJ2-1; D gene ambiguous. The TCR sequence derives from a man younger than 30 with active or convalescent COVID-19. The sample taken for sequencing was peripheral blood. In DNA form, the CDR3 reads TGTGCCAGCAGCGCCGGTTGGAATGAGCAGTTCTTC. Its translation is CASSAGWNEQFF.